The 8 T cell receptor beta chains given below trace back to one sample, sequenced in a study of blood T cell repertoires in COVID-19 (dated by TCRdb to 2018 to 2021). Preparation of the library involved the immunoSEQ multiplex PCR assay. TCRdb carries this immuneACCESS record with in-frame sequences only. Its versions omit some clonotypes, under half of them owing to an unresolved V gene in the studies checked, with the rest unexplained. The sample contains about 190,000 clones, around 90% of them found a single time. The ten most abundant clones make up around 6.6% of the sample. Material for sequencing was peripheral blood. These receptors originate from a man aged 40-49 years with acute or convalescent COVID-19.

V is TRBV7-2 and J is TRBJ1-2, with 8 bases lining up with TRBD1. This CDR3 contains 15 residues. The V segment lost 2 bases and the J segment 7 bases; nucleotides outside the gene matches: 9. Looked up from germline, CDR1 is SGHTA and CDR2 is FQGNSA. The CDR3 is CASSLKRTGGGGYTF. CDR3 in DNA: TGTGCCAGCAGCTTAAAAAGAACAGGGGGAGGTGGCTACACCTTC.

This sequence joins TRBV11-3 and TRBJ2-3; TRBD1 is a possible D gene (6 bases). V lost 2 bases and J 6 bases, leaving 9 bases between the germline ends. From germline, CDR1 is SGHNT and CDR2 YENEEA. The CDR3 is 13 residues long. CDR3 nucleotides: TGTGCCAGCAGCTTAACAGGGACCGATACGCAGTATTTT. It encodes CASSLTGTDTQYF. The full variable domain, completed using reference TRBV11-3 and TRBJ2-3, is EAGVVQSPRYKIIEKKQPVAFWCNPISGHNTLYWYLQNLGQGPELLIRYENEEAVDDSQLPKDRFSAERLKGVDSTLKIQPAELGDSAVYLCASSLTGTDTQYFGPGTRLTVL.

V is TRBV6-5 and J is TRBJ1-1, with TRBD1 identical over 8 bases. V gave up 6 bases and J gave up 4 bases; unmatched junction bases: 7. The CDR3 has 14 residues. CDR1 and CDR2 from the germline V gene are MNHEY and SVGAGI. The CDR3 sequence is CASRVTGGVTEAFF. CDR3 DNA sequence: TGTGCCAGCAGGGTCACAGGGGGGGTCACTGAAGCTTTCTTT.

This chain connects TRBV6-1 to TRBJ2-2; TRBD1 matches at 8 bases. V dropped 3 bases and J dropped 4; count of bases not matched to a gene: 4. This CDR3 spans 15 amino acids. Per germline, CDR1 MNHNS and CDR2 SASEGT. The CDR3 reads CASSEDRAVTGELFF. The CDR3, as DNA: TGTGCCAGCAGTGAGGACAGGGCGGTCACCGGGGAGCTGTTTTTT.

This chain links TRBV7-2 with TRBJ1-2; the D gene is possibly TRBD1 (5 bases). V lost 5 bases and J 4 bases, leaving 11 bases between the germline ends. CDR1 is SGHTA and CDR2 is FQGNSA in the germline V gene. The CDR3 runs 13 residues. CDR3 in DNA: TGTGCCAGCAGCCCGGGACTGCTCTATGGCTACACCTTC. Translated, it gives CASSPGLLYGYTF.

The V call is TRBV6-5, the J call TRBJ2-3; 13 bases agree with TRBD2. The CDR3 loop spans 14 amino acids. Germline CDR1 MNHEY, CDR2 SVGAGI. Germline trimming cut 8 bases from V and 10 bases from J; bases unmatched to any gene: 9. For the CDR3, the DNA is TGTGCCAGCGCTTCGAGACTAGCGGGGGGTTCGCAGTATTTT. Protein product: CASASRLAGGSQYF.

V is TRBV14 and J is TRBJ2-1; 7 bases are a match to TRBD2. The germline CDR1 and CDR2 sequences are SGHDN and FVKESK. The trim removed 3 bases at V and 9 bases at J, leaving 14 bases unmatched. This CDR3 is built from 16 residues. CDR3 nucleotides: TGTGCCAGCAGCCAGAGCCGGGACTATTATGACACTGAGCAGTTCTTC. This sequence encodes CASSQSRDYYDTEQFF. The complete variable domain, with remaining parts taken from reference TRBV14 and TRBJ2-1, reads EAGVTQFPSHSVIEKGQTVTLRCDPISGHDNLYWYRRVMGKEIKFLLHFVKESKQDESGMPNNRFLAERTGGTYSTLKVQPAELEDSGVYFCASSQSRDYYDTEQFFGPGTRLTVL.

V usage is TRBV11-2 and J usage is TRBJ1-2, with a weak D call TRBD1 (5 bases). The germline CDR1 and CDR2 sequences are SGHAT and FQNNGV. Trimming pared 3 bases from V and 8 bases from J, leaving 16 bases between. The CDR3 runs to 14 residues. DNA for the CDR3: TGTGCCAGCAGCTTCTCAAGGGGCCGAGGAGGCTACACCTTC. Its protein is CASSFSRGRGGYTF.